The clone carrying this TCR beta chain was recorded once. The entry originates in a study of blood T cell repertoires in COVID-19. At the level of the study: Italy, Spain and the United States were the sources of the convalescent and acute COVID-19 samples. Sources were T cells, B-cell-depleted T cells, or PBMCs; the material itself was cDNA or gDNA.

After removal of 4 bases from V and 4 bases from J, the junction contained 3 bases not matched to a gene. CDR1 is LNHDA, CDR2 SQIVND, per germline (reference sequence). The CDR3 is made up of 14 amino acids. In the authors' workflow: Cell counts per sample came from amplifying reference gene primers. Measured with immunoSEQ multiplex PCR; TCRdb has only the in-frame clones, and not every one. That table gives V, J and clone size, and the DNA gave D and trimming. This table has 65,000 or so clones, roughly nine tenths appearing once. This TCR came from a human donor with acute or convalescent COVID-19. The donor label of this sample is uncertain. The specimen sequenced was peripheral blood. The rearrangement joins TRBV19 to TRBJ1-4; 7 bases match TRBD1. The CDR3 protein is CASSTGQNNEKLFF. The CDR3, as DNA: TGTGCCAGTAGTACGGGACAGAATAATGAAAAACTGTTTTTT.